The rows below give T cell receptor beta chains drawn from one sample of a study of control samples from healthy donors and cancer patients. Only in-frame clones appear in the TCRdb table, and some are missing; sequencing was by immunoSEQ multiplex PCR. The sample holds around 93,000 clones, around nine tenths seen once. The specimen was blood. The receptor set was obtained from a human donor in good health. The donor label of this sample is uncertain. The conserved cysteine and the conserved F or W are not part of the CDR3 here.

v_call	j_call	cdr3_aa
TRBV18	TRBJ2-1	ASSLRDSSYNEQF
TRBV15	TRBJ1-4	ATSRDGQQSNEKLF
TRBV3-1/TRBV3-2	TRBJ1-1	ASSQDGGREAF
TRBV2	TRBJ1-5	ASTPELGQPQH
TRBV6-5	TRBJ2-7	ASTGTGTYEQY
TRBV7-9	TRBJ2-3	ASSLLSGGSTDTQY
TRBV6-2/TRBV6-3	TRBJ1-5	ASSYDRTGFTNQPQH
TRBV3-1/TRBV3-2	TRBJ1-2	ASSPTRTGESYGYT
TRBV28	TRBJ2-7	ASSLWGTTSHEQY
TRBV27	TRBJ1-1	ASSRDRGEMREAF
TRBV6-2/TRBV6-3	TRBJ1-2	ASSLRPGQVIHGYT
TRBV6-1	TRBJ1-5	ASSEITGQANQPQH
TRBV27	TRBJ1-5	ASSPIGGQPQH
TRBV6-1	TRBJ2-5	ASSDYRDSAKQETQY
TRBV6-2/TRBV6-3	TRBJ1-6	ASSLHPKGYNSPLH
TRBV24-1	TRBJ1-2	ATSERDRAYGYT
TRBV6-5	TRBJ1-2	ASSNLGGAFGYT
TRBV7-6	TRBJ2-3	ASSLDLSGGADTQY
TRBV2	TRBJ2-1	ASSEHRYNEQF
TRBV29-1	TRBJ1-1	SVLRHTNTEAF
TRBV15	TRBJ2-5	ATSRERGPSGKTQY
TRBV14	TRBJ1-1	ASSLRRGVSEAF
TRBV19	TRBJ1-2	ASSRDRSNYGYT
TRBV6-5	TRBJ2-2	ARTRQGGTGELF
TRBV5-1	TRBJ1-1	ASSSAGRAFEAF
TRBV28	TRBJ2-1	ASSLGQGHNEQF
TRBV7-2	TRBJ1-2	ASSPLKTTYGYT
TRBV11-2	TRBJ2-6	ASHRAPGANVLT
TRBV19	TRBJ1-1	ASSIEWLMNTEAF
TRBV28	TRBJ2-7	ASSLLGDHYEQY
TRBV18	TRBJ2-6	ASSPYEGTGANVLT
TRBV5-4	TRBJ2-3	ASMGTGEDTQY
TRBV6-6	TRBJ2-2	ASSYSKGTGELF
TRBV21-1	TRBJ2-2	ASSKAEGSGELF
TRBV19	TRBJ2-1	ASTAGTSSYNEQF
TRBV19	TRBJ1-5	ASSLTGGRNQPQH
TRBV6-2/TRBV6-3	TRBJ1-2	ASSAPELYGYT
TRBV19	TRBJ1-5	ASAGQGAQPQH
TRBV12-5	TRBJ2-2	ATQQGALNTGELF
TRBV11-3	TRBJ2-3	ASSTGDAGGADTQY
TRBV5-6	TRBJ2-5	ASSQGQGGGPETQY
TRBV2	TRBJ1-1	ASSADRMSEAF
TRBV14	TRBJ2-1	ASSQWQTRSYNEQF
TRBV4-3	TRBJ2-4	ASSQVKRDKNIQY
TRBV10-1	TRBJ1-1	ASRKGMNTEAF
TRBV19	TRBJ1-5	ASSITPLPAGNQPQH
TRBV4-1	TRBJ1-1	ASSQLPGLNTEAF
TRBV27	TRBJ1-2	ASSSDGYGYT
TRBV10-3	TRBJ1-1	AISDSARRTEAF
TRBV5-1	TRBJ2-3	ASSPDRAGTDTQY
TRBV3-1/TRBV3-2	TRBJ1-6	ASRRTGELNPLH
TRBV5-5	TRBJ2-7	ASSLASDEQY
TRBV5-1	TRBJ2-3	ASSLGVHERTDTQY
TRBV30	TRBJ1-2	AWSVLDYGYT
TRBV19	TRBJ2-3	ASSIDLGQGFADTQY
TRBV6-5	TRBJ1-2	ASRRDRVDGYT
TRBV5-1	TRBJ2-3	ASSIRGVGTDTQY